Presented here are 18 T cell receptor beta chains from one specimen sequenced in a study of T-cell memory formation after mild COVID-19. TCRdb re-analysed the 5' RACE reads in MiXCR, keeping a single row per CDR3 protein. The sample has 350,000 to 500,000 distinct CDR3 sequences, around 17% seen once. The sample taken for sequencing was PBMCs or a T cell subset sorted from them (not recorded which). These receptors originate from a man aged 18 to 29 who had mild COVID-19 (a few samples of this study predate the infection). Cell type and time point are not known.

V is TRBV30 and J is TRBJ2-7, with no clear D. The CDR3 spans 11 residues. CDR1 is GTSNPN, CDR2 SVGIG, per germline (reference sequence). The ends were cut back, 2 bases at V and 7 bases at J, with 9 bases in the middle. The CDR3, as DNA: TGTGCCTGGAGTCAGGCCTGGGAGCAGTACTTC. It yields the protein CAWSQAWEQYF.

This clonotype appeared a few times. J is TRBJ2-7 and V is TRBV14; no clear D gene. V was trimmed by 0 bases and J by 5 bases, leaving 11 bases between them. Germline V gene lookup returns CDR1 SGHDN and CDR2 FVKESK. This CDR3 is built from 14 residues. As DNA, the CDR3 is TGTGCCAGCAGCCAAGATAGGATTATCCACGAGCAGTACTTC. It is translated as CASSQDRIIHEQYF.

The chain joins TRBV5-1 to TRBJ2-1, with 7 positions matching TRBD1. The CDR3 runs to 17 residues. V lost 4 bases, J lost 3 bases, and 13 bases stayed unmatched. Germline V CDR1 and CDR2: SGHRS, YFSETQ. The CDR3 reads CASSRAPTGSSYNEQFF. Here the CDR3 DNA reads TGCGCCAGCAGCCGAGCCCCGACAGGGAGTAGCTACAATGAGCAGTTCTTC.

The chain carries TRBV27 and TRBJ1-1; D uncertain. CDR1 and CDR2 (germline): MNHEY, SMNVEV (reference sequence). The CDR3 is made up of 13 amino acids. V lost 6 bases and J 3 bases, leaving 11 bases between the germline ends. Written as DNA, the CDR3 is TGTGCCAGCAGGGAAGGTTTTTACACTGAAGCTTTCTTT. It specifies CASREGFYTEAFF.

Ten or more counts support this clonotype. V and J are TRBV7-2 and TRBJ1-5, with D unresolved. Germline assignment: CDR1 SGHTA and CDR2 FQGNSA. The V end lost 1 base, the J end lost 0 bases, and 7 bases lay between the germline ends. CDR3 size: 15 residues. CDR3 sequence reads: CASSLEGRSNQPQHF. The CDR3 DNA reads TGTGCCAGCAGCTTAGAGGGTCGTAGCAATCAGCCCCAGCATTTT.

The table lists this clonotype with many counts. This chain connects TRBV5-1 to TRBJ1-2; 7 bases line up with TRBD1. Trimming at V came to 3 bases and at J to 2 bases, leaving 1 base not matched to a gene. The CDR3 covers 13 residues. CDR1 is SGHRS, CDR2 YFSETQ, per germline. CDR3: CASSSQGNYGYTF. The CDR3 DNA is TGCGCCAGCAGCTCACAGGGGAACTATGGCTACACCTTC. The full variable domain, completed using reference TRBV5-1 and TRBJ1-2, is KAGVTQTPRYLIKTRGQQVTLSCSPISGHRSVSWYQQTPGQGLQFLFEYFSETQRNKGNFPGRFSGRQFSNSRSEMNVSTLELGDSALYLCASSSQGNYGYTFGSGTRLTVV.

This rearrangement joins TRBV4-3 to TRBJ2-7; D is undetermined. Trimming removed 0 bases at V and 1 base at J, with 4 bases between. Germline-derived CDR1 and CDR2 are LGHNA and YSLEER. This CDR3 is 13 amino acids long. CDR3 sequence (DNA): TGCGCCAGCAGCCAAGATGCGTCCTACGAGCAGTACTTC. Its translation is CASSQDASYEQYF.

In its sample, this clonotype was seen a few times. This chain connects TRBV28 to TRBJ1-1, with D possibly being TRBD1 (5 bases). Germline V gene lookup returns CDR1 MDHEN and CDR2 SYDVKM. The CDR3 contains 12 residues. Trimming left V 7 bases short and J 5 bases short, with 11 bases between. In DNA form, the CDR3 reads TGTGCCAGCACGAAGGGGTGGACTGAAGCTTTCTTT. It translates to CASTKGWTEAFF.

This clonotype was seen a handful of times. The chain recombines TRBV4-1 with TRBJ1-3; D perhaps matches TRBD1 (5 bases). CDR1 and CDR2 (germline): MGHRA, YSYEKL. The CDR3 loop spans 17 amino acids. Trimming stripped 0 bases from V and 1 base from J, with 13 bases between. In DNA form, the CDR3 reads TGCGCCAGCAGCCAAGATCCAGGGAGATTGTCTGGAAACACCATATATTTT. Translated, it gives CASSQDPGRLSGNTIYF.

This clonotype has only a few counts. The V and J genes are TRBV12-3 or TRBV12-4 and TRBJ1-5; D ambiguous. V shed 6 bases and J shed 2 bases, with 5 bases lying between them. This CDR3 region has 12 residues. CDR3 nucleotide sequence: TGTGCCAGCAGAATCGGCAATCAGCCCCAGCATTTT. It encodes CASRIGNQPQHF.

The chain combines TRBV12-3 or TRBV12-4 with TRBJ1-5, with D possibly matching TRBD1 (6 bases). The CDR3 totals 12 residues. The V end lost 5 bases, the J end lost 11 bases, and 13 bases lay between the germline ends. The CDR3 DNA reads TGTGCCAGCAGTGGGCCTGAGGGGGCCCAGCATTTT. This encodes CASSGPEGAQHF.

This clonotype has just a few counts. The CDR3 coding sequence is TGTGCCAGCAGGGTGACGGGGACTGAAGCTTTCTTT. Protein: CASRVTGTEAFF. This rearrangement joins TRBV7-9 to TRBJ1-1; D gene ambiguous. The germline V gene has CDR1 SEHNR and CDR2 FQNEAQ (reference sequence). This CDR3 has 12 amino acids. V was pared by 6 bases and J by 5 bases, with 10 bases between.

This chain connects TRBV6-5 to TRBJ1-2; D unresolved. Germline values: CDR1 MNHEY, CDR2 SVGAGI. Trimming pared 0 bases from V and 0 bases from J, leaving 8 bases between. The CDR3 runs to 15 residues. DNA for the CDR3: TGTGCCAGCAGTTACTCCAGGCCCACTAACTATGGCTACACCTTC. Translating it yields CASSYSRPTNYGYTF.

In DNA form, the CDR3 reads TGTGCCATCAGTGTAGGGACATCACCCGCCTACGAGCAGTACTTC. Its protein product is CAISVGTSPAYEQYF. The gene calls are TRBV10-3 and TRBJ2-7; possibly TRBD1 for D (6 bases). Germline CDR1 is ENHRY and CDR2 is SYGVKD. V was trimmed by 4 bases and J by 2 bases, leaving 15 bases between them. CDR3 length equals 15 residues.

This clonotype was picked up a small number of times. J is TRBJ2-5 and V is TRBV7-2; D tentatively fits TRBD1 or TRBD2 (5 bases each). The CDR3 has 16 residues. Between the trimmed V and J ends, which lost 4 bases and 10 bases, there was a span of 25 bases. CDR1 SGHTA and CDR2 FQGNSA come from the germline V gene. CDR3 coding DNA: TGTGCCAGCAGCTCCGGCCGATCACAGAGCCTTGGGGGCCAGTACTTC. It translates to CASSSGRSQSLGGQYF.

This clonotype was counted only a few times. J is TRBJ2-5 and V is TRBV7-2; 8 nucleotides match TRBD1. V lost 7 bases and J lost 4; bases outside the gene matches: 11. The CDR3 extends over 15 amino acids. Per germline, CDR1 SGHTA and CDR2 FQGNSA. Here the CDR3 reads CASKLTGDGRETQYF. CDR3 nucleotides: TGTGCCAGCAAACTGACAGGGGATGGGAGAGAGACCCAGTACTTC.

The CDR3 here is CASSLRVMRSDTQYF. DNA for the CDR3: TGTGCCAGCAGCCTCCGGGTGATGAGGTCGGATACGCAGTATTTT. The V gene is TRBV7-9, the J gene TRBJ2-3; D ambiguous. The CDR3 loop spans 15 amino acids. Trimming pared 5 bases from V and 6 bases from J, leaving 18 bases between. Germline CDR1 and CDR2: SEHNR and FQNEAQ (reference sequence). The full variable domain, rest sourced from reference TRBV7-9 and TRBJ2-3, is DTGVSQNPRHKITKRGQNVTFRCDPISEHNRLYWYRQTLGQGPEFLTYFQNEAQLEKSRLLSDRFSAERPKGSFSTLEIQRTEQGDSAMYLCASSLRVMRSDTQYFGPGTRLTVL.

This clonotype was counted only a few times. The chain employs TRBV28 and TRBJ1-3; tentatively, D is TRBD1 (5 bases). There are 14 residues in the CDR3. Germline V gene lookup returns CDR1 MDHEN and CDR2 SYDVKM. V lost 8 bases, J lost 0 bases, and 11 bases lay in between. Here the CDR3 reads CASYTTDSGNTIYF. As DNA, the CDR3 is TGTGCCAGCTATACGACAGACTCTGGAAACACCATATATTTT. Variable domain in full (rest from reference TRBV28 and TRBJ1-3): DVKVTQSSRYLVKRTGEKVFLECVQDMDHENMFWYRQDPGLGLRLIYFSYDVKMKEKGDIPEGYSVSREKKERFSLILESASTNQTSMYLCASYTTDSGNTIYFGEGSWLTVV.